These 20 T cell receptor beta chains were all obtained from the same sample, sequenced in a study of blood T cells in healthy people across ages (dated by TCRdb to the mid-2010s). Libraries were built with 5' RACE. TCRdb names Illumina HiSeq 2500 as the instrument used. A second PCR of roughly 7 to 12 cycles was run with a J-beta primer mix and a sample-barcoded 5' primer. TCRdb reprocessing: public reads trimmed at Q25 with fastp, clones called with MiXCR, in-frame beta chains kept. Duplicate CDR3 protein sequences are folded into a single record with the most common DNA and genes. The sample table contains around 1.7 million distinct CDR3 sequences; only one count was recorded for 28% of them. In total, the top ten clones hold roughly 8% of the sample. The sample consisted of blood. These receptor sequences come from a woman aged 25-40 years in good health.

Worth noting for this clonotype: Mismatch with germline at one junction end may stem from a read error. The rearrangement links TRBV7-9 to TRBJ2-3, with D tentatively TRBD1 (6 bases). The CDR3 runs to 14 residues. CDR1 is SEHNR, CDR2 FQNEAQ, per germline (reference sequence). The CDR3, as DNA: TGTGCCAGCCTAAGGACCGGGGACACAAATACGCAGTATTTT. Translation gives CASLRTGDTNTQYF.

The table lists this clonotype with a few counts. The CDR3 loop reads CASSPPGEIYGYTF. The CDR3 nucleotides are TGTGCCAGCAGCCCCCCCGGGGAGATCTATGGCTACACCTTC. This chain links TRBV28 with TRBJ1-2; D is unclear. The CDR3 is 14 amino acids. V lost 6 bases and J 4 bases, leaving 15 bases between the germline ends. Germline-derived CDR1 and CDR2 are MDHEN and SYDVKM.

There are many counts of this clonotype. The CDR3 DNA reads as TGTGCCAGCAGTTTGGGGGGAGTCTCTGGGGCCAACGTCCTGACTTTC. This codes for CASSLGGVSGANVLTF. The chain carries TRBV12-3 or TRBV12-4 and TRBJ2-6; D is perhaps TRBD2 (6 bases). Trimming took off 3 bases at V and 0 bases at J, with 9 bases between the two ends. There are 16 residues in the CDR3.

The V and J genes are TRBV9 and TRBJ2-1; TRBD2 might be the D (5 bases). The CDR3 covers 13 residues. CDR1 and CDR2 (germline): SGDLS, YYNGEE. V was shortened by 0 bases and J by 9 bases, with 10 bases between the two germline ends. DNA for the CDR3: TGTGCCAGCAGCGTAGCTACGGCGGGTGAGCAGTTCTTC. Translation gives CASSVATAGEQFF.

The rearrangement joins TRBV20-1 to TRBJ2-3, with 9 bases fitting TRBD2. Per the germline V gene, CDR1 is DFQATT and CDR2 is SNEGSKA (reference sequence). The CDR3 is 16 amino acids. The junction had 11 bases not matched to a gene; V was cut back by 3 bases and J by 4 bases. The CDR3 coding sequence is TGCAGTGCTAGGGGTCTAGCGGGATTTGGGGCAGATACGCAGTATTTT. Translation gives CSARGLAGFGADTQYF.

This clonotype was observed a few times. The chain employs TRBV6-2 or TRBV6-3 and TRBJ1-5; D might be TRBD1 (6 bases). Deletions cut 1 base from V and 13 bases from J, with 11 bases between. In germline, CDR1 is MNHEY, CDR2 SVGEGT. The CDR3 consists of 12 residues. This CDR3 reads CASSYYIGQQHF. CDR3 nucleotide sequence: TGTGCCAGCAGTTACTATATCGGACAGCAGCATTTT.

The genes are TRBV7-9 and TRBJ2-1; no clear D. The germline V and J ends were trimmed by 4 bases and 9 bases, with 13 bases remaining between them. Germline lookup yields CDR1 SEHNR and CDR2 FQNEAQ (reference sequence). This CDR3 is built from 13 residues. In DNA, the CDR3 is TGTGCCAGCAGCTCCAACCCGAATCGTGAGCAGTTCTTC. Translated: CASSSNPNREQFF.

This clonotype has just one count. A much larger clone lies one base from this, so it may be a read error. V gene TRBV5-1 combines with J gene TRBJ2-5; 9 bases align to TRBD1. The J call may not be correct, given that the DNA end is closer to TRBJ2-7. The CDR3 totals 13 residues. Germline V gives CDR1 SGHRS, CDR2 YFSETQ. The CDR3 region has the DNA TGCACCAGCGGACGGGACAGGGCCTACGAGCAGTACTTC. Translation gives CTSGRDRAYEQYF.

The CDR3 here is CASSLVPRDQPQHF. The CDR3 DNA reads TGTGCCAGCAGCTTAGTCCCCAGGGATCAGCCCCAGCATTTT. The chain is built from TRBV7-2 and TRBJ1-5; TRBD1 might be the D (5 bases). This CDR3 has 14 residues. The V and J ends lost 1 base and 5 bases respectively, with 9 bases between them. The germline V gene encodes CDR1 SGHTA and CDR2 FQGNSA. The full variable domain, completed using reference TRBV7-2 and TRBJ1-5, is GAGVSQSPSNKVTEKGKDVELRCDPISGHTALYWYRQSLGQGLEFLIYFQGNSAPDKSGLPSDRFSAERTGGSVSTLTIQRTQQEDSAVYLCASSLVPRDQPQHFGDGTRLSIL.

As to this clonotype: This sequence may be a read error, since a much larger clone differs from it by one base. The J gene is TRBJ2-1, the V gene TRBV27; D is unresolved. This CDR3 has 11 residues. CDR1 is MNHEY, CDR2 SMNVEV, per germline (reference sequence). The CDR3 DNA sequence: TGTGCCAGCAGTTACCACAATGCGCAGTTCTTC. Translation gives CASSYHNAQFF.

The chain recombines TRBV20-1 with TRBJ2-5, with D hard to call. The last part of the DNA fits TRBJ2-7 better; the J call may be wrong. Germline loops: CDR1 DFQATT, CDR2 SNEGSKA (reference sequence). The CDR3 extends over 14 amino acids. The CDR3 region has the DNA TGCAGTGCTAGTAGGAACCCTACCCCCTACGAGCAGTACTTC. Amino acids: CSASRNPTPYEQYF.

V gene TRBV5-7 combines with J gene TRBJ1-5; D ambiguous. Being an ORF, TRBV5-7 has a function that is uncertain. Trimming cost V 1 base and J 11 bases, with 7 bases left between them. CDR3 length: 11 amino acids. The CDR3 DNA is TGTGCCAGCAGCTTGCGGTCAGCCCAGCATTTT. Its protein product is CASSLRSAQHF.

On this clonotype itself: A read error may account for a junction end that differs from germline. The chain couples TRBV18 to TRBJ2-5; D perhaps matches TRBD2 (6 bases). This CDR3 contains 14 residues. CDR1 KGHSH and CDR2 LQKENI come from the germline V gene. This CDR3 is CVSSPGRGGETQYF. The CDR3 nucleotides are TGTGTCAGCTCACCAGGAAGGGGAGGAGAGACCCAGTACTTC.

This rearrangement joins TRBV14 to TRBJ2-4, with a weak D call TRBD2 (6 bases). This CDR3 comprises 13 residues. CDR1 and CDR2 from the germline V gene are SGHDN and FVKESK. Trimming left V 5 bases short and J 13 bases short, with 18 bases between. The CDR3 is CASSVRLVDEQYF. The CDR3, as DNA: TGTGCCAGCAGCGTCCGACTAGTCGATGAGCAGTACTTC.

The V call is TRBV5-1, the J call TRBJ2-5, with a tentative D call TRBD1 (6 bases). There are 14 residues in the CDR3. Trimming took 5 bases from V and 5 from J, leaving 16 bases between them. Looked up from germline, CDR1 is SGHRS and CDR2 is YFSETQ. The CDR3 coding sequence is TGCGCCAGCAGTTTTGGGGGCTCCGTGGAGACCCAGTACTTC. Protein: CASSFGGSVETQYF. Based on the CDR3 plus reference TRBV5-1 and TRBJ2-5, the full variable domain is KAGVTQTPRYLIKTRGQQVTLSCSPISGHRSVSWYQQTPGQGLQFLFEYFSETQRNKGNFPGRFSGRQFSNSRSEMNVSTLELGDSALYLCASSFGGSVETQYFGPGTRLLVL.

This clonotype was counted at least ten times. The chain uses TRBV20-1 and TRBJ2-7; tentatively, D is TRBD1 (6 bases). V gave up 0 bases and J gave up 4 bases, with 13 bases separating them. The CDR3 loop spans 14 amino acids. CDR1 and CDR2 (germline): DFQATT, SNEGSKA (reference sequence). CDR3 in amino acids: CSARDSNRVYEQYF. As DNA, the CDR3 is TGCAGTGCTAGAGATTCCAACAGGGTTTACGAGCAGTACTTC.

Turning to this clonotype: A much larger clone is a single base away; this may be a read error. This chain connects TRBV20-1 to TRBJ2-5, with TRBD1 as a possible D gene (5 bases). V lost 0 bases to trimming and J lost 11 bases, with 22 bases between them. Germline CDR1 DFQATT, CDR2 SNEGSKA (reference sequence). This CDR3 has 15 residues. The CDR3 sequence: CSAREGQGSPNEQYF. CDR3 coding DNA: TGCAGTGCTAGAGAGGGTCAGGGCAGCCCCAATGAGCAGTACTTC.

The chain couples TRBV7-2 to TRBJ1-2; 7 bases match TRBD1. CDR1 is SGHTA, CDR2 FQGNSA, per germline. V lost 3 bases and J lost 1; bases outside the gene matches: 5. The CDR3 spans 15 residues. DNA for the CDR3: TGTGCCAGCAGCTTCGACAGGGTACTTAACTATGGCTACACCTTC. Protein: CASSFDRVLNYGYTF.

Regarding this clonotype: A much larger clone is a single base away; this may be a read error. Without the conserved terminal phenylalanine or tryptophan, this CDR3 likely stems from a read error. The gene calls are TRBV3-1 and TRBJ2-4, with D perhaps assigned TRBD1 or TRBD2 (5 bases each). V gave up 6 bases and J gave up 6 bases, with 24 bases separating them. The CDR3 loop spans 17 amino acids. Germline CDR1 and CDR2: LGHDT and YNNKEL (reference sequence). CDR3 protein: CASSPTGTQGSGNIQYS. The DNA for the CDR3 is TGTGCCAGCAGTCCGACCGGGACCCAAGGATCTGGAAACATTCAGTACTCC.

In regard to this clonotype: Germline and junction disagree at one end, which may indicate a read error. V and J are TRBV11-2 and TRBJ2-3, with 12 bases matching TRBD2. The germline gives CDR1 SGHAT, CDR2 FQNNGV. The CDR3 has 17 amino acids. CDR3 DNA sequence: TGTGCCAGCAGCCCAGAGGGACTAGCGGGTTCAGGAGATTCGCAGTATTTT. Translated: CASSPEGLAGSGDSQYF.